The rows below give T cell receptor beta chains drawn from one sample of a study of cytomegalovirus exposure and HLA in healthy donors. Only in-frame clones appear in the TCRdb table, and some are missing; sequencing was by immunoSEQ multiplex PCR. This table has some 170,000 clones, roughly 81% appearing once. The sample comprised PBMCs. The receptor source for this set is a woman aged 18-29 years in good health and CMV-seropositive. CDR3s include the opening cysteine and the closing phenylalanine or tryptophan. The D gene is left open where the match is weak. Only some rows state a clone size, as once, few, many or a class for expanded clones.

clone_size: NA
j_call: TRBJ2-7
v_call: TRBV19
d_call: TRBD1
cdr3_nt: TGTGCCAGTAGTGGGAGAGGACAGGCAAACTCCTACGAGCAGTACTTC
cdr3_aa: CASSGRGQANSYEQYF

clone_size: NA
j_call: TRBJ2-7
v_call: TRBV6-5
d_call: TRBD2
cdr3_nt: TGTGCCAGCAGTCCCCGGGGGGGCTGGTCGGGAGAGCAGTACTTC
cdr3_aa: CASSPRGGWSGEQYF

clone_size: NA
j_call: TRBJ1-2
v_call: TRBV19
d_call: TRBD1
cdr3_nt: TGTGCCAGTAGTGCCTCGTCCGGGACAGGGGGCGGCTACACCTTC
cdr3_aa: CASSASSGTGGGYTF

clone_size: few
j_call: TRBJ1-3
v_call: TRBV28
d_call: NA
cdr3_nt: TGTGCCAGCAGTTTGACAGGTCCGAGACACTCTGGAAACACCATATATTTT
cdr3_aa: CASSLTGPRHSGNTIYF

clone_size: NA
j_call: TRBJ2-3
v_call: TRBV7-9
d_call: NA
cdr3_nt: TGTGCCAGCAGCCCTCGACTCACAGATACGCAGTATTTT
cdr3_aa: CASSPRLTDTQYF

clone_size: NA
j_call: TRBJ2-7
v_call: TRBV19
d_call: NA
cdr3_nt: TGTGCCAGTCGAAAAGGGCGAGGGCTGGACGAGCAGTACTTC
cdr3_aa: CASRKGRGLDEQYF

clone_size: NA
j_call: TRBJ2-6
v_call: TRBV9
d_call: TRBD1
cdr3_nt: TGTGCCAGCAGCGTACCGCTAATGACCCCGGGACAGTTATCTTCGTCTGGGGCCAACGTCCTGACTTTC
cdr3_aa: CASSVPLMTPGQLSSSGANVLTF

clone_size: few
j_call: TRBJ1-2
v_call: TRBV28
d_call: NA
cdr3_nt: TGTGCCAGCAGTTTCCTCAAGACAGGAGAAGGCTACACCTTC
cdr3_aa: CASSFLKTGEGYTF

clone_size: NA
j_call: TRBJ1-1
v_call: TRBV7-9
d_call: NA
cdr3_nt: TGTGCCAGCAGCGCTGGAGGGGTGACTGAAGCTTTCTTT
cdr3_aa: CASSAGGVTEAFF

clone_size: NA
j_call: TRBJ2-3
v_call: TRBV5-1
d_call: NA
cdr3_nt: TGCGCCACCGGGCAGGGGCGGACCACAGATACGCAGTATTTT
cdr3_aa: CATGQGRTTDTQYF

clone_size: NA
j_call: TRBJ1-5
v_call: TRBV6-5
d_call: NA
cdr3_nt: TGTGCCAGCAGTTACTCGAGACAGGCGGGGGATCAGCCCCAGCATTTT
cdr3_aa: CASSYSRQAGDQPQHF

clone_size: NA
j_call: TRBJ2-2
v_call: TRBV4-1
d_call: NA
cdr3_nt: TGCGCCAGCAGCCAAGGTCCAGCGAACACCGGGGAGCTGTTTTTT
cdr3_aa: CASSQGPANTGELFF

clone_size: NA
j_call: TRBJ2-3
v_call: TRBV7-2
d_call: NA
cdr3_nt: TGTGCCAGCAGCTGGACTCGCACAGATACGCAGTATTTT
cdr3_aa: CASSWTRTDTQYF

clone_size: NA
j_call: TRBJ2-5
v_call: TRBV7-6
d_call: TRBD1
cdr3_nt: TGTGCCAGCAGCCCCTTGACAGGGCAGGGAGAGACCCAGTACTTC
cdr3_aa: CASSPLTGQGETQYF

clone_size: NA
j_call: TRBJ2-2
v_call: TRBV9
d_call: TRBD1
cdr3_nt: TGTGCCAGCAGCGTAGAGGGCAGGGGGTTGGCCGGGGAGCTGTTTTTT
cdr3_aa: CASSVEGRGLAGELFF

clone_size: NA
j_call: TRBJ1-2
v_call: TRBV30
d_call: NA
cdr3_nt: TGTGCCTGGAGCCCGGGGAACGGCTACACCTTC
cdr3_aa: CAWSPGNGYTF

clone_size: few
j_call: TRBJ2-1
v_call: TRBV20-1
d_call: NA
cdr3_nt: TGCAGTGCTGCTAACAATGAGCAGTTCTTC
cdr3_aa: CSAANNEQFF

clone_size: once
j_call: TRBJ1-1
v_call: TRBV27
d_call: NA
cdr3_nt: TGTGCCAGCAGTGCGGGAATAATGAACACTGAAGCTTTCTTT
cdr3_aa: CASSAGIMNTEAFF

clone_size: NA
j_call: TRBJ1-5
v_call: TRBV7-9
d_call: NA
cdr3_nt: TGTGCCAGCAGCTTAGCCGGTGAGGAGCCGCAGCCCCAGCATTTT
cdr3_aa: CASSLAGEEPQPQHF

clone_size: NA
j_call: TRBJ1-3
v_call: TRBV7-6
d_call: NA
cdr3_nt: TGTGCCAGCAGCTTAGCTGGGGGCCCCTCTGGAAACACCATATATTTT
cdr3_aa: CASSLAGGPSGNTIYF

clone_size: NA
j_call: TRBJ2-6
v_call: TRBV5-1
d_call: TRBD1
cdr3_nt: TGCGCCAGCAGCGCGGGACAGGGTAGATCTGGGGCCAACGTCCTGACTTTC
cdr3_aa: CASSAGQGRSGANVLTF

clone_size: few
j_call: TRBJ1-2
v_call: TRBV5-4
d_call: NA
cdr3_nt: TGTGCCAGCAGCTTGACAGGGTTGGGCTATGGCTACACCTTC
cdr3_aa: CASSLTGLGYGYTF

clone_size: few
j_call: TRBJ1-1
v_call: TRBV11-2
d_call: NA
cdr3_nt: TGTGCCAGCAGCTCCCGCCACGGTAAGAACACTGAAGCTTTCTTT
cdr3_aa: CASSSRHGKNTEAFF

clone_size: NA
j_call: TRBJ1-6
v_call: TRBV30
d_call: NA
cdr3_nt: TGTGCCTGGAGGGGGTTCCGGGGGGGTTCACCCCTCCACTTT
cdr3_aa: CAWRGFRGGSPLHF

clone_size: NA
j_call: TRBJ2-6
v_call: TRBV14
d_call: NA
cdr3_nt: TGTGCCAGCAGTACGTACTCTGGGGCCAACGGCCTGACTTTC
cdr3_aa: CASSTYSGANGLTF

clone_size: few
j_call: TRBJ1-2
v_call: TRBV19
d_call: NA
cdr3_nt: TGTGCCAGTAGTCGATGGATGGCGGATGGCTACACCTTC
cdr3_aa: CASSRWMADGYTF

clone_size: NA
j_call: TRBJ1-5
v_call: TRBV5-8
d_call: TRBD1
cdr3_nt: TGTGCCAGCAGCGGGGACAGGGCAAGCAATCAGCCCCAGCATTTT
cdr3_aa: CASSGDRASNQPQHF

clone_size: NA
j_call: TRBJ2-2
v_call: TRBV4-2
d_call: NA
cdr3_nt: TGTGCCAGCAGCCAAGTCTCGCTAGCCCTTAACACCGGGGAGCTGTTTTTT
cdr3_aa: CASSQVSLALNTGELFF

clone_size: few
j_call: TRBJ2-3
v_call: TRBV10-3
d_call: NA
cdr3_nt: TGTGCCACCCGGAAGGAAGCCGCGGCAGATACGCAGTATTTT
cdr3_aa: CATRKEAAADTQYF

clone_size: NA
j_call: TRBJ2-3
v_call: TRBV11-2
d_call: TRBD2
cdr3_nt: TGTGCCAGCAGCTCCGGGACTAGCGGACTTGGGGGCGCAGATACGCAGTATTTT
cdr3_aa: CASSSGTSGLGGADTQYF

clone_size: NA
j_call: TRBJ2-2
v_call: TRBV4-3
d_call: NA
cdr3_nt: TGCGCCAGCAGCCAGGGGGCGGGCACCGGGGAGCTGTTTTTT
cdr3_aa: CASSQGAGTGELFF

clone_size: NA
j_call: TRBJ2-1
v_call: TRBV5-6
d_call: TRBD2
cdr3_nt: TGTGCCAGCAGTGGAGCGGGGGGCATGAATGAGCAGTTCTTC
cdr3_aa: CASSGAGGMNEQFF

clone_size: NA
j_call: TRBJ2-5
v_call: TRBV21-1
d_call: NA
cdr3_nt: TGTGCCAGCAGCTCCGAAGCGGGAGCTCTTCAAGAGACCCAGTACTTC
cdr3_aa: CASSSEAGALQETQYF

clone_size: NA
j_call: TRBJ1-1
v_call: TRBV6-1
d_call: NA
cdr3_nt: TGTGCCAGCAAGGGGGATAACACTGAAGCTTTCTTT
cdr3_aa: CASKGDNTEAFF

clone_size: NA
j_call: TRBJ2-7
v_call: TRBV5-5
d_call: TRBD1
cdr3_nt: TGTGCCAGCAGCTTGGACGGGACAGGGCCGTACGAGCAGTACTTC
cdr3_aa: CASSLDGTGPYEQYF

clone_size: NA
j_call: TRBJ1-6
v_call: TRBV5-8
d_call: NA
cdr3_nt: TGTGCCAGCAGCTTACAAGCGGGCTATAATTCACCCCTCCACTTT
cdr3_aa: CASSLQAGYNSPLHF

clone_size: few
j_call: TRBJ1-5
v_call: TRBV19
d_call: NA
cdr3_nt: TGTGCCAGTAGTATGGGGGGGGATCAGCCCCAGCATTTT
cdr3_aa: CASSMGGDQPQHF

clone_size: NA
j_call: TRBJ1-2
v_call: TRBV19
d_call: NA
cdr3_nt: TGTGCCAGTAGTACATCTTTCGGGGAGCGGGGCTATGGCTACACCTTC
cdr3_aa: CASSTSFGERGYGYTF

clone_size: NA
j_call: TRBJ2-4
v_call: TRBV4-1
d_call: NA
cdr3_nt: TGCGCCAGCAGCATGACAGCGCTGATAGCCAAAAACATTCAGTACTTC
cdr3_aa: CASSMTALIAKNIQYF

clone_size: NA
j_call: TRBJ1-1
v_call: TRBV28
d_call: NA
cdr3_nt: TGTGCCAGCAGGGCTGGAGGGGGGGGGTTCACTGAAGCTTTCTTT
cdr3_aa: CASRAGGGGFTEAFF

clone_size: few
j_call: TRBJ2-1
v_call: TRBV10-1
d_call: TRBD1
cdr3_nt: TGCGCCAGCTCCGACAGGGGTTTGTACAATGAGCAGTTCTTC
cdr3_aa: CASSDRGLYNEQFF

clone_size: NA
j_call: TRBJ2-1
v_call: TRBV6-1
d_call: NA
cdr3_nt: TGTGCCAGCAGTGAAAGTGGGCAGCACAATGAGCAGTTCTTC
cdr3_aa: CASSESGQHNEQFF

clone_size: NA
j_call: TRBJ1-5
v_call: TRBV25-1
d_call: TRBD1
cdr3_nt: TGTGCCGGCGGACAGGGCGGCAATCAGCCCCAGCATTTT
cdr3_aa: CAGGQGGNQPQHF

clone_size: NA
j_call: TRBJ2-1
v_call: TRBV28
d_call: NA
cdr3_nt: TGTGCCAGCAGTTTGGCCCGCGCGCGGTCGAGCTCCTACAATGAGCAGTTCTTC
cdr3_aa: CASSLARARSSSYNEQFF

clone_size: once
j_call: TRBJ1-2
v_call: TRBV9
d_call: TRBD1
cdr3_nt: TGTGCCAGCAGCGGGACCGGGACAGCTTATGGCTACACCTTC
cdr3_aa: CASSGTGTAYGYTF